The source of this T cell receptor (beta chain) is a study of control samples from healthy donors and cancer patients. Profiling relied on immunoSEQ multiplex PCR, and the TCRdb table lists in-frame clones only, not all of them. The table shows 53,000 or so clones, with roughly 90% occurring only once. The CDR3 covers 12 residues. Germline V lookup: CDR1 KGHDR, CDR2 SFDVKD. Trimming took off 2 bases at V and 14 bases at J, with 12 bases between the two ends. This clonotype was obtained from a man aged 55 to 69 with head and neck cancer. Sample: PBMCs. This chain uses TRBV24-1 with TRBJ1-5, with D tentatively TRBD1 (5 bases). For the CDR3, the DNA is TGTGCCACCAGTGATTCCGGGACGGTCAAGCATTTT. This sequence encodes CATSDSGTVKHF.